This TCR beta chain was sequenced in a study of early T cells in non-severe SARS-CoV-2 infection. Overall study context: Bulk RNA isolated from unsorted whole blood underwent sequencing; chains were not paired. Findings of the study overall: The study's VDJdb matching favored anti-spike CD8 responses and missed private and CD4 specificities.

Molecules of cDNA were individually given unique molecular identifiers that were attached to them. TCRdb ran MiXCR on the 5' RACE reads and lists one entry per CDR3 protein. The sample carries under 65,000 distinct CDR3 sequences, less than 15% recorded once. Of note for this clonotype: Its antigen remains unknown.

CDR1 SGHRS and CDR2 YFSETQ come from the germline V gene. Trimming pared 5 bases from V and 0 bases from J, leaving 11 bases between. This CDR3 is built from 15 residues. The clonotype originates from an adult who was a healthcare worker with PCR-confirmed SARS-CoV-2 infection or an uninfected control (not recorded which). Source: whole blood, taken at baseline. The V call is TRBV5-1, the J call TRBJ2-2; D unresolved. The CDR3 spells CASSFAAANTGELFF. CDR3 DNA: TGCGCCAGCAGTTTTGCCGCTGCGAACACCGGGGAGCTGTTTTTT.